This TCR beta chain was recorded in a study of cytomegalovirus exposure and HLA in healthy donors. Broader study findings: Rare TCR sequences predominated, though certain public TCRs were found in many donors. Among the sequence variants, a highly shared cluster was likely an artifact of sequencing.

PCR used 60 Vbeta primers and 13 Jbeta primers. Sequencing used immunoSEQ multiplex PCR; TCRdb keeps in-frame clones, though not all of them. The sample has some 180,000 clones, roughly 80% seen once. About this clone itself: Its target is not known.

The sequence derives from a female donor in good health and CMV-seronegative. The sequencing input was PBMCs.

CDR3 amino acids: CASSPYRNTEAFF. The CDR3 nucleotides are TGTGCCAGCTCACCCTATAGGAACACTGAAGCTTTCTTT. The rearrangement joins TRBV18 to TRBJ1-1, with D hard to call. V was clipped by 3 bases and J by 1 base, with 6 bases between them. Germline V gene sequence: CDR1 KGHSH, CDR2 LQKENI. The CDR3 is 13 amino acids.